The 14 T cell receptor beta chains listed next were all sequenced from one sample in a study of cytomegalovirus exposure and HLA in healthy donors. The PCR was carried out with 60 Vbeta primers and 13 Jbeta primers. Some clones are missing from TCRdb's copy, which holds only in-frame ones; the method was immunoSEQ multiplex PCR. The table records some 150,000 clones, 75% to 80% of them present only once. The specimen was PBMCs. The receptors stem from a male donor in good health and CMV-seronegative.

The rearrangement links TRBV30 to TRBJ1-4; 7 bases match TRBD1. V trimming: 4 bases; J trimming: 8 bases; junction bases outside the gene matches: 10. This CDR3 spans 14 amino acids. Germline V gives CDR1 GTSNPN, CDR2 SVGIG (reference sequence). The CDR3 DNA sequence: TGTGCCTGGACAGAAGGGGGCCAGCGCGAAAAACTGTTTTTT. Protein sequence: CAWTEGGQREKLFF.

The CDR3 protein is CSVGTGTTEAFF. CDR3 nucleotides: TGCAGCGTTGGGACAGGGACCACCGAAGCTTTCTTT. This chain uses TRBV29-1 with TRBJ1-1; 8 bases line up with TRBD1. Germline CDR1 SQVTM, CDR2 ANQGSEA. CDR3 length: 12 residues. J gave up 8 bases and V 4 bases, and 6 bases lay outside the gene matches.

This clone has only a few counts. The CDR3 bases are TGTGCCTGGAGTGTACAGGGACTAGCGAGTTTCAATGAGCAGTTCTTC. Encoded protein: CAWSVQGLASFNEQFF. The V call is TRBV30, the J call TRBJ2-1, with 10 bases identical to TRBD2. With V trimmed by 0 bases and J by 6 bases, 8 bases remained unmatched. Per germline, CDR1 GTSNPN and CDR2 SVGIG (reference sequence). The CDR3 is 16 residues long.

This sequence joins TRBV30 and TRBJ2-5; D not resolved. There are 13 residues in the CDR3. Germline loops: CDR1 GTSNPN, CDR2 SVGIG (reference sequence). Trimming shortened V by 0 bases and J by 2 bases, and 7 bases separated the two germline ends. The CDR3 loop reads CAWSVTVQETQYF. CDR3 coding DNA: TGTGCCTGGAGTGTAACGGTGCAAGAGACCCAGTACTTC.

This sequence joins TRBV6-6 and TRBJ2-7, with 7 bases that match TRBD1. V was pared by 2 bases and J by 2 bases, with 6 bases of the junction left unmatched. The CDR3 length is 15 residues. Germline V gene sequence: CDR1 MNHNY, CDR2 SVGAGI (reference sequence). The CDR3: CASSYRGLDTYEQYF. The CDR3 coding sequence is TGTGCCAGCAGTTACAGGGGGCTAGACACCTACGAGCAGTACTTC.

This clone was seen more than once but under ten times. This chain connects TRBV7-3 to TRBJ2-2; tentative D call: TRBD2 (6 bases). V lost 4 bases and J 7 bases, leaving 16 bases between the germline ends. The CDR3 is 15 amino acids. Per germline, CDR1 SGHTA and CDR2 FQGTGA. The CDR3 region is CASSSGTGRNGELFF. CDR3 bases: TGTGCCAGCAGCTCCGGCACTGGGAGGAACGGGGAGCTGTTTTTT.

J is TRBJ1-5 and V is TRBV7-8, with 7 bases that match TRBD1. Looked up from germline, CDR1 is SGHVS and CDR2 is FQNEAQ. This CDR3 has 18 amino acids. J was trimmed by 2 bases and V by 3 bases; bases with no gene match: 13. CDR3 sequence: CASSFRDSQFRGNQPQHF. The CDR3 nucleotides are TGTGCCAGCAGCTTCCGGGACAGTCAGTTTAGGGGCAATCAGCCCCAGCATTTT.

CDR3 coding DNA: TGTGCCTGGAGTCGGTCAGGGGCGCAGAACTATGGCTACACCTTC. Translation: CAWSRSGAQNYGYTF. This sequence joins TRBV30 and TRBJ1-2; D may be TRBD1 (6 bases). CDR3 length: 15 residues. Between the trimmed V and J ends, which lost 2 bases and 2 bases, there was a span of 15 bases. Germline CDR1 GTSNPN, CDR2 SVGIG (reference sequence).

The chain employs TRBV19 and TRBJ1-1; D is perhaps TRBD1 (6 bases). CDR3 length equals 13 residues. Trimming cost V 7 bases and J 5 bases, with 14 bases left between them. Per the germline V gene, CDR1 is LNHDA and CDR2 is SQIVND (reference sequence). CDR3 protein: CASTLTGETEAFF. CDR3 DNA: TGTGCCAGTACCCTGACAGGAGAAACTGAAGCTTTCTTT.

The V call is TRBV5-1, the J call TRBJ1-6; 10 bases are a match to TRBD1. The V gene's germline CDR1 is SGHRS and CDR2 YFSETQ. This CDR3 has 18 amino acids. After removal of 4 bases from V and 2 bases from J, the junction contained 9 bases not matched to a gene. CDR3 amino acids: CASSVTGGARAYNSPLHF. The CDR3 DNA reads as TGCGCCAGCAGCGTGACAGGGGGCGCAAGGGCCTATAATTCACCCCTCCACTTT.

Written as DNA, the CDR3 is TGTGCCAGCTCAGCCCTAGAAACGAACACTGAAGCTTTCTTT. This gives the protein CASSALETNTEAFF. This chain uses TRBV18 with TRBJ1-1, with unresolved D. This CDR3 contains 14 residues. Trimming stripped 5 bases from V and 1 base from J, with 11 bases between. The germline V gene has CDR1 KGHSH and CDR2 LQKENI.

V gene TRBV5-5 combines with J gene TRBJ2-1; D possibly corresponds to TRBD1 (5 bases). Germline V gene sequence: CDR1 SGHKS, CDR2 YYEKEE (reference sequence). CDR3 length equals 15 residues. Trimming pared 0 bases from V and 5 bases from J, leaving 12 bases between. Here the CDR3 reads CASSLVAGRNNEQFF. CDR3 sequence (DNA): TGTGCCAGCAGCTTGGTGGCAGGGCGTAACAATGAGCAGTTCTTC.

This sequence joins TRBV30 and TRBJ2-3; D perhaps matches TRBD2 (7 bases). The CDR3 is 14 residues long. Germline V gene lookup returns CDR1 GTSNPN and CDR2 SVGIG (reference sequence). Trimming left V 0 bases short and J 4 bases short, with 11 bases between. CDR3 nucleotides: TGTGCCTGGAGTGTAGGGGGGGGTGCAGATACGCAGTATTTT. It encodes CAWSVGGGADTQYF.

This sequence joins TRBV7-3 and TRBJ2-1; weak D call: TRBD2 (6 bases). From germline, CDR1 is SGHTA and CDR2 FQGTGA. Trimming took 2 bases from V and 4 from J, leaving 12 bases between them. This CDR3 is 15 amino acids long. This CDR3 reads CASSLLGTSYNEQFF. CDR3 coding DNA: TGTGCCAGCAGCTTATTAGGGACTTCATACAATGAGCAGTTCTTC.